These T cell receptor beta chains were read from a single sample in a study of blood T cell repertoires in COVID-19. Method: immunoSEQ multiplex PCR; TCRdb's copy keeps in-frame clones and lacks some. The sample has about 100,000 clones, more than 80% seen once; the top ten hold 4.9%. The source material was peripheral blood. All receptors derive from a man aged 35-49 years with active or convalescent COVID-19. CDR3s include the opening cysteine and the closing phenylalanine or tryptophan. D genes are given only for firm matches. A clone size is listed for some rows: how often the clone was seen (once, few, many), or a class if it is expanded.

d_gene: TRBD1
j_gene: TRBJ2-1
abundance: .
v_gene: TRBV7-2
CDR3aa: CASSLKGTGAYNEQFF
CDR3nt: TGTGCCAGCAGCTTAAAAGGGACAGGGGCGTACAATGAGCAGTTCTTC

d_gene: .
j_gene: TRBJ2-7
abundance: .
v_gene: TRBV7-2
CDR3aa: CASSLGGTSTYEQYF
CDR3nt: TGTGCCAGCAGCTTAGGAGGGACTTCTACCTACGAGCAGTACTTC

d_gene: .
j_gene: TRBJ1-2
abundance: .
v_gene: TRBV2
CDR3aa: CASRGHNYGYTF
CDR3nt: TGTGCCAGCAGGGGACACAACTATGGCTACACCTTC

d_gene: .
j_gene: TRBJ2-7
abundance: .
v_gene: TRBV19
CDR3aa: CASKLRGAAYEQYF
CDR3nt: TGTGCCAGTAAGTTAAGGGGCGCTGCCTACGAGCAGTACTTC

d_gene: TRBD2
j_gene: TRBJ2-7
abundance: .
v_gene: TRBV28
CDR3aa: CASSSSGTILF
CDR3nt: TGTGCCAGCAGTTCCTCTGGGACTATCCTATTC

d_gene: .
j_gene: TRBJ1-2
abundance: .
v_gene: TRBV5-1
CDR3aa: CASSFGDYYGYTF
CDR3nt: TGCGCCAGCAGCTTTGGAGATTACTATGGCTACACCTTC

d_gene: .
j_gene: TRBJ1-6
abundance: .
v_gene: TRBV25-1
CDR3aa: CASSEVNNSPLHF
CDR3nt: TGTGCCAGCAGTGAAGTCAATAATTCACCCCTCCACTTT

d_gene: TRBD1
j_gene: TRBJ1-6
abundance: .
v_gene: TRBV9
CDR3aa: CASSAGQENSPLHF
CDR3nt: TGTGCCAGCAGCGCGGGACAGGAAAATTCACCCCTCCACTTT

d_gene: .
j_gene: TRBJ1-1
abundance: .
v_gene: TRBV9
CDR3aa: CASSPGFFTEAFF
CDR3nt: TGTGCCAGCAGCCCGGGTTTTTTCACTGAAGCTTTCTTT

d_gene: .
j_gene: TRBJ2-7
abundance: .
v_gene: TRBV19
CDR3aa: CASSSRSGVRSSYEQYF
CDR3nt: TGTGCCAGTAGTAGTAGATCGGGTGTCCGGAGCTCCTACGAGCAGTACTTC

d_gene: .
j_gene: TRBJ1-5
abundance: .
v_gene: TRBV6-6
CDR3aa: CASHPGGGNQPQHF
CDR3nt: TGTGCCAGCCATCCTGGGGGCGGCAATCAGCCCCAGCATTTT

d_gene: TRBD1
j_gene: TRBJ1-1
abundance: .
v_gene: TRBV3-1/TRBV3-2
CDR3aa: CASSQGQGGTEAFF
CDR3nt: TGTGCCAGCAGCCAGGGACAGGGAGGGACTGAAGCTTTCTTT

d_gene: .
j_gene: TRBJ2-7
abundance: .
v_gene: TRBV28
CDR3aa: CASIGAGYEQYF
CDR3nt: TGTGCCAGCATCGGGGCGGGGTACGAGCAGTACTTC

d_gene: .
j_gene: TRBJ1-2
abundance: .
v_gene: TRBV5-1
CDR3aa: CASSFAGTQDGYTF
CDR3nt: TGCGCCAGCAGCTTCGCCGGGACTCAGGATGGCTACACCTTC

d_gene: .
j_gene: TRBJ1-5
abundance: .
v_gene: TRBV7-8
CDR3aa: CASSYLRGASNQPQHF
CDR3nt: TGTGCCAGCAGCTACCTACGGGGGGCTAGCAATCAGCCCCAGCATTTT

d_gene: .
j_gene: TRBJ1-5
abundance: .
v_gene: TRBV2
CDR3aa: CASKLRLLGPQHF
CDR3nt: TGTGCCAGCAAACTACGGCTCTTAGGTCCCCAGCATTTT

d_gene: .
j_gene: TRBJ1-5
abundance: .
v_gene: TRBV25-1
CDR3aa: CASSQTGAQPQHF
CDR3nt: TGTGCCAGCAGTCAAACAGGAGCCCAGCCCCAGCATTTT

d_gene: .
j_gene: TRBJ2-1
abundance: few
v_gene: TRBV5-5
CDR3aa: CASSLLGREQFF
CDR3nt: TGTGCCAGCAGCTTATTAGGGAGGGAGCAGTTCTTC

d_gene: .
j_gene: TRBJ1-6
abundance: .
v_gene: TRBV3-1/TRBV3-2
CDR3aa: CASSQDRGKASPLHF
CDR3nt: TGTGCCAGCAGCCAAGATAGAGGAAAGGCTTCACCCCTCCACTTT

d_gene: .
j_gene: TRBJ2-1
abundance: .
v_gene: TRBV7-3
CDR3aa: CASSLKGSSDEQFF
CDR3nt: TGTGCCAGCAGCTTAAAGGGCAGTAGCGATGAGCAGTTCTTC

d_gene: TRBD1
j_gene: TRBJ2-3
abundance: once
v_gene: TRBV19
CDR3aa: CASSIGQGADTQYF
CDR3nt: TGTGCCAGTAGTATAGGGCAGGGGGCAGATACGCAGTATTTT

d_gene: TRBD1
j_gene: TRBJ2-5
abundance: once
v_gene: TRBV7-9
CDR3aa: CASSPQPTTGVETQYF
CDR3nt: TGTGCCAGCAGCCCACAGCCTACGACAGGGGTGGAGACCCAGTACTTC

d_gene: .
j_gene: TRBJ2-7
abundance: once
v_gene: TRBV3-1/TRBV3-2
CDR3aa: CASSPHSWTYYSYEQYF
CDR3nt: TGTGCCAGCAGCCCCCACTCCTGGACATATTATTCCTACGAGCAGTACTTC

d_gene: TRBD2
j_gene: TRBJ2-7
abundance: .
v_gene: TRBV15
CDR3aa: CATSVDGYSGSREQYF
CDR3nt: TGTGCCACCAGCGTCGACGGGTATAGCGGGAGTCGCGAGCAGTACTTC

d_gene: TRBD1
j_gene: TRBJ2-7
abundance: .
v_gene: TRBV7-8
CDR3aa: CASRQGIAFGEQYF
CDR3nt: TGTGCCAGCAGACAGGGGATAGCGTTCGGCGAGCAGTACTTC

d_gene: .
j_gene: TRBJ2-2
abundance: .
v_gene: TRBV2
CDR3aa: CASGPTVLAGELFF
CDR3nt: TGTGCCAGCGGACCGACAGTACTGGCCGGGGAGCTGTTTTTT

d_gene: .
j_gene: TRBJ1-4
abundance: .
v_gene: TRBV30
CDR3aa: CAWSVGGDEKLFF
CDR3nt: TGTGCCTGGAGTGTCGGCGGAGATGAAAAACTGTTTTTT

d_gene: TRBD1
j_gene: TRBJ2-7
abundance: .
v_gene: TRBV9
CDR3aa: CASSAGTGGSEQYF
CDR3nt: TGTGCCAGCAGCGCCGGGACAGGTGGTTCCGAGCAGTACTTC

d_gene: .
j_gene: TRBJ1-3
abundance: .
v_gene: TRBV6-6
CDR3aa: CASSYLPGNTIYF
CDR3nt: TGTGCCAGCAGTTACCTTCCTGGAAACACCATATATTTT

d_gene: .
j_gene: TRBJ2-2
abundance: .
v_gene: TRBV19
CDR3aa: CASSVRRTGELFF
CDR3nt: TGTGCCAGTAGTGTGAGGCGGACCGGGGAGCTGTTTTTT

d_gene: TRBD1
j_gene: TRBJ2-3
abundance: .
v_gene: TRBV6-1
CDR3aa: CASSETPTGGTDTQYF
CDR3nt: TGTGCCAGCAGTGAAACCCCGACAGGGGGCACAGATACGCAGTATTTT

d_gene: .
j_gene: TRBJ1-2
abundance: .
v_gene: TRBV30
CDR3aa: CAWSARRSYGYTF
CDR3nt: TGTGCCTGGAGTGCAAGGAGGAGCTATGGCTACACCTTC

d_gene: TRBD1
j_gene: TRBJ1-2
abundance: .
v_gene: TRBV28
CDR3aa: CATLLQGARGYTF
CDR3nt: TGTGCCACTTTACTACAGGGGGCGAGAGGCTACACCTTC

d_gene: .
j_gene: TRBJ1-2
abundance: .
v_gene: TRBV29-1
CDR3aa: CSVGGDGNYGYTF
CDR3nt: TGCAGCGTTGGGGGGGACGGAAACTATGGCTACACCTTC

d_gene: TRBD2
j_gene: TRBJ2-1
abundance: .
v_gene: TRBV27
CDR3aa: CASSVGLAGVGEQFF
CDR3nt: TGTGCCAGCAGCGTGGGACTAGCGGGAGTGGGTGAGCAGTTCTTC

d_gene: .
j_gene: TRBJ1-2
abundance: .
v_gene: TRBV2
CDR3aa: CASSGGGLLDVGGYTF
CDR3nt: TGTGCCAGCAGTGGGGGCGGCCTGTTGGACGTCGGAGGCTACACCTTC

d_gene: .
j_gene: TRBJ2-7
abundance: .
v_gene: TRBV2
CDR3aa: CASSVQGGYEQYF
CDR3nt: TGTGCCAGCAGTGTGCAGGGGGGATACGAGCAGTACTTC

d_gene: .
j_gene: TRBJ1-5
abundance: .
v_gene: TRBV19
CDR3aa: CASIAATWVNQPQHF
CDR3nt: TGTGCCAGTATAGCAGCTACCTGGGTCAATCAGCCCCAGCATTTT

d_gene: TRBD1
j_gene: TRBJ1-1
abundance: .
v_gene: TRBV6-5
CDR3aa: CASSYLGQGTEAFF
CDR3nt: TGTGCCAGCAGTTACCTTGGACAGGGAACTGAAGCTTTCTTT

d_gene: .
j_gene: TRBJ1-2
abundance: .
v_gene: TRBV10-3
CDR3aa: CAIRETVSTYGYTF
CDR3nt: TGTGCCATCAGGGAGACAGTCTCCACCTATGGCTACACCTTC

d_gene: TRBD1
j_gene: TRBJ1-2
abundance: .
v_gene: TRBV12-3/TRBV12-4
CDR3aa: CASSRQGYGYTF
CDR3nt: TGTGCCAGCAGTCGACAGGGTTATGGCTACACCTTC

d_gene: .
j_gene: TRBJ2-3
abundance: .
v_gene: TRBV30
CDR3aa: CAWSVYDTQYF
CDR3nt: TGTGCCTGGAGTGTGTATGATACGCAGTATTTT

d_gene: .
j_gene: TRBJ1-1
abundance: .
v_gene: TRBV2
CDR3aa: CASKIIQVLSNTEAFF
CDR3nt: TGTGCCAGCAAGATTATCCAGGTACTTTCGAACACTGAAGCTTTCTTT

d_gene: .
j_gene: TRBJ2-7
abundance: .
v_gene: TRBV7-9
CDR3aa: CASSFVRGGGYEQYF
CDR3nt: TGTGCCAGCAGCTTCGTCCGGGGTGGCGGGTACGAGCAGTACTTC

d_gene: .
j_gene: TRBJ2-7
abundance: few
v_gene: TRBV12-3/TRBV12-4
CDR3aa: CASSLGTTYEQYF
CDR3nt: TGTGCCAGCAGTTTAGGGACAACCTACGAGCAGTACTTC

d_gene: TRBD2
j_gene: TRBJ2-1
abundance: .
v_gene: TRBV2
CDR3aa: CASKEREAYNEQFF
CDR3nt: TGTGCCAGCAAGGAGCGGGAAGCCTACAATGAGCAGTTCTTC

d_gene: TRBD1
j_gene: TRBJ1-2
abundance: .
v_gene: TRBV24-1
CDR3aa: CAIGQGAGGYTF
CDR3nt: TGTGCCATCGGCCAGGGGGCAGGGGGCTACACCTTC

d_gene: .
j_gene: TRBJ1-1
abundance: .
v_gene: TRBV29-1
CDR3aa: CSVHSTEAFF
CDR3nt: TGCAGCGTGCACAGCACTGAAGCTTTCTTT

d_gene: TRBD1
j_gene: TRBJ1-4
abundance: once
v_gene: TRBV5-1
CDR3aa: CASSSGQGGEKLFF
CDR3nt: TGCGCCAGCAGCTCCGGGCAGGGGGGTGAAAAACTGTTTTTT

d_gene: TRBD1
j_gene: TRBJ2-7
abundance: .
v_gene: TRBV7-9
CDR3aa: CASRSDRNTYEQYF
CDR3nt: TGTGCCAGCAGGTCGGACAGGAACACCTACGAGCAGTACTTC

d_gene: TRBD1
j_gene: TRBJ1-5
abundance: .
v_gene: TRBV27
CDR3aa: CASSLSAGGATPQHF
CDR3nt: TGTGCCAGCAGTTTATCGGCAGGGGGCGCTACGCCCCAGCATTTT

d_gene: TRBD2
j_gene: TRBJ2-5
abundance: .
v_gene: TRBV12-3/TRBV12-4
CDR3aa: CASRGLAGETQYF
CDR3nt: TGTGCCAGCAGGGGACTAGCGGGTGAGACCCAGTACTTC

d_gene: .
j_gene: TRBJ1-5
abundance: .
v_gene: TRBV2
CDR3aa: CASVQGPNQPQHF
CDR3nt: TGTGCCAGCGTACAGGGTCCCAATCAGCCCCAGCATTTT

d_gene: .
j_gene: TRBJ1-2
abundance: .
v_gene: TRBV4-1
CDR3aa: CASSQDAGGNYGYTF
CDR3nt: TGCGCCAGCAGCCAAGATGCCGGGGGGAACTATGGCTACACCTTC

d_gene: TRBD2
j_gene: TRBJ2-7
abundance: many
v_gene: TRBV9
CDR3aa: CASSPLRAGLDEQYF
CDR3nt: TGTGCCAGCAGCCCACTCCGAGCGGGACTGGACGAGCAGTACTTC

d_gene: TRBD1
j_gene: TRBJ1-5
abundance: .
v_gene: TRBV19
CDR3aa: CASSSAGTGNQPQHF
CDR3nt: TGTGCCAGTAGTTCGGCCGGGACAGGGAATCAGCCCCAGCATTTT

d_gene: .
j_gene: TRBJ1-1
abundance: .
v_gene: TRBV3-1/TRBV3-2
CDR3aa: CASSPKIRGADTEAFF
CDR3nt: TGTGCCAGCAGCCCCAAGATCAGGGGCGCGGACACTGAAGCTTTCTTT

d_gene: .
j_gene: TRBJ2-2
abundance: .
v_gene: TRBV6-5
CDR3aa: CASRGKKAGGELFF
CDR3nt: TGTGCCAGCAGGGGGAAAAAGGCGGGCGGGGAGCTGTTTTTT

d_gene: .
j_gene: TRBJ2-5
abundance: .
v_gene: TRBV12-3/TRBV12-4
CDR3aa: CASSFDRRETQYF
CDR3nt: TGTGCCAGCAGTTTCGACAGAAGAGAGACCCAGTACTTC

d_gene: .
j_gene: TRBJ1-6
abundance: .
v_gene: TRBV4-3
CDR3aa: CASGGTHNSPLHF
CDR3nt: TGCGCCAGCGGGGGGACCCATAATTCACCCCTCCACTTT